A selection of T cell receptor beta chains follows, all from one sample in a study of cytomegalovirus exposure and HLA in healthy donors. Assay used: immunoSEQ multiplex PCR; TCRdb lists only in-frame clones, some missing. The sample yields 200,000 or so clones, around four fifths seen once. Sequenced material: PBMCs. The receptors derive from a male donor in good health and CMV-seronegative. Both conserved end residues are part of each CDR3. Each record gives: D gene, J gene, V gene, clone size, CDR3 DNA, CDR3 protein. A D gene is named only where the DNA matches it firmly. Where a row states a size, it is once, few, many or the class of an expanded clone; other rows omit it.

d_gene: TRBD2; j_gene: TRBJ2-7; v_gene: TRBV6-1; abundance: NA; CDR3nt: TGTGCCAGCAGTGAACCGGGAGGGCCCGTAGAGCAGTACTTC; CDR3aa: CASSEPGGPVEQYF
d_gene: TRBD2; j_gene: TRBJ2-7; v_gene: TRBV9; abundance: NA; CDR3nt: TGTGCCAGCAGCCTAAACCCGCGAAAAGCGGGAGGTAACGAGCAGTACTTC; CDR3aa: CASSLNPRKAGGNEQYF
d_gene: NA; j_gene: TRBJ1-3; v_gene: TRBV11-2; abundance: NA; CDR3nt: TGTGCCAGCAGCCCTGCGATATTCTCTGGAAACACCATATATTTT; CDR3aa: CASSPAIFSGNTIYF
d_gene: NA; j_gene: TRBJ2-2; v_gene: TRBV9; abundance: few; CDR3nt: TGTGCCAGCAGCGTAGTTTCCGGTAACACCGGGGAGCTGTTTTTT; CDR3aa: CASSVVSGNTGELFF
d_gene: NA; j_gene: TRBJ2-5; v_gene: TRBV19; abundance: NA; CDR3nt: TGTGCCAGTAGTCCGACACAGGGCTATCAAGAGACCCAGTACTTC; CDR3aa: CASSPTQGYQETQYF
d_gene: NA; j_gene: TRBJ2-2; v_gene: TRBV2; abundance: NA; CDR3nt: TGTGCCAGCAGTAGAACCGGTAACACCGGGGAGCTGTTTTTT; CDR3aa: CASSRTGNTGELFF
d_gene: NA; j_gene: TRBJ2-3; v_gene: TRBV7-3; abundance: NA; CDR3nt: TGTGCCACTTCTGCGGCAAGCACAGATACGCAGTATTTT; CDR3aa: CATSAASTDTQYF
d_gene: TRBD2; j_gene: TRBJ2-3; v_gene: TRBV14; abundance: NA; CDR3nt: TGTGCCAGCAGCCAAGCCCGACTAGCGGGAGGGTACACAGATACGCAGTATTTT; CDR3aa: CASSQARLAGGYTDTQYF
d_gene: TRBD1; j_gene: TRBJ2-5; v_gene: TRBV2; abundance: NA; CDR3nt: TGTGCCAGCAGTTACAGGGGAGAGACCCAGTACTTC; CDR3aa: CASSYRGETQYF
d_gene: NA; j_gene: TRBJ1-5; v_gene: TRBV7-8; abundance: NA; CDR3nt: TGTGCCAGCAGCTCAGGACACAGCAATCAGCCCCAGCATTTT; CDR3aa: CASSSGHSNQPQHF
d_gene: NA; j_gene: TRBJ2-3; v_gene: TRBV19; abundance: NA; CDR3nt: TGTGCCAGTAGTTTCCCAGGCGCCGGGGGTCCAGATACGCAGTATTTT; CDR3aa: CASSFPGAGGPDTQYF
d_gene: NA; j_gene: TRBJ2-7; v_gene: TRBV9; abundance: NA; CDR3nt: TGTGCCAGCAGCGTAACTGTGGCAGGGAACGAGCAGTACTTC; CDR3aa: CASSVTVAGNEQYF
d_gene: TRBD1; j_gene: TRBJ1-4; v_gene: TRBV5-1; abundance: NA; CDR3nt: TGCGCCAGCAGCTTGGTATCTGGCAGGGGGAATGAAAAACTGTTTTTT; CDR3aa: CASSLVSGRGNEKLFF
d_gene: NA; j_gene: TRBJ2-1; v_gene: TRBV7-9; abundance: NA; CDR3nt: TGTGCCAGCAGCTTAGAAGTGACAGCCCGTGCCAATGAGCAGTTCTTC; CDR3aa: CASSLEVTARANEQFF
d_gene: TRBD1; j_gene: TRBJ1-4; v_gene: TRBV27; abundance: NA; CDR3nt: TGTGCCAGCAGTTCGACAGGGGTTGAACTGTTTTTT; CDR3aa: CASSSTGVELFF
d_gene: NA; j_gene: TRBJ1-5; v_gene: TRBV6-5; abundance: NA; CDR3nt: TGTGCCAGCAGTCAAGGGGCCGGCAATCAGCCCCAGCATTTT; CDR3aa: CASSQGAGNQPQHF
d_gene: TRBD1; j_gene: TRBJ1-4; v_gene: TRBV7-9; abundance: few; CDR3nt: TGTGCCACCCTAGGGGACAGGGCTCTCTCGTCGGCTGAAAAACTGTTTTTT; CDR3aa: CATLGDRALSSAEKLFF
d_gene: TRBD2; j_gene: TRBJ2-7; v_gene: TRBV6-1; abundance: NA; CDR3nt: TGTGCCAGCAGACTAGCGCACGAGCAGTACTTC; CDR3aa: CASRLAHEQYF
d_gene: NA; j_gene: TRBJ2-3; v_gene: TRBV10-1; abundance: few; CDR3nt: TGCGCCAGCAGTGAGTCTAAACACACCAGCACAGATACGCAGTATTTT; CDR3aa: CASSESKHTSTDTQYF
d_gene: NA; j_gene: TRBJ1-5; v_gene: TRBV2; abundance: NA; CDR3nt: TGTGCCAGCAGTGAAGGGGACTTGGGCAATCAGCCCCAGCATTTT; CDR3aa: CASSEGDLGNQPQHF
d_gene: TRBD1; j_gene: TRBJ1-5; v_gene: TRBV30; abundance: few; CDR3nt: TGTGCCTGGAGTGGGACAGGGTTGGGTGAGGCCCAGCATTTT; CDR3aa: CAWSGTGLGEAQHF
d_gene: NA; j_gene: TRBJ1-5; v_gene: TRBV5-4; abundance: NA; CDR3nt: TGTGCCAGCAGCGCGAAGGGACACAATCAGCCCCAGCATTTT; CDR3aa: CASSAKGHNQPQHF
d_gene: TRBD2; j_gene: TRBJ2-2; v_gene: TRBV28; abundance: NA; CDR3nt: TGTGCCAGCAAGACTAGCGGTTCGAACACCGGGGAGCTGTTTTTT; CDR3aa: CASKTSGSNTGELFF
d_gene: NA; j_gene: TRBJ1-5; v_gene: TRBV15; abundance: NA; CDR3nt: TGTGCCACCAGCTCCTACGGGGGGGCCCATCAGCCCCAGCATTTT; CDR3aa: CATSSYGGAHQPQHF
d_gene: NA; j_gene: TRBJ2-7; v_gene: TRBV6-6; abundance: NA; CDR3nt: TGTGCCAGCAGTCTAATAGCGGTGAGCTCCTACGAGCAGTACTTC; CDR3aa: CASSLIAVSSYEQYF
d_gene: NA; j_gene: TRBJ2-5; v_gene: TRBV5-1; abundance: NA; CDR3nt: TGCGCCAGCAGCCACAATGGGGCCCAAGAGACCCAGTACTTC; CDR3aa: CASSHNGAQETQYF
d_gene: TRBD1; j_gene: TRBJ1-1; v_gene: TRBV5-1; abundance: NA; CDR3nt: TGCGCCAGCAGCTTGGGACAGGGGGGCGTGAACACTGAAGCTTTCTTT; CDR3aa: CASSLGQGGVNTEAFF
d_gene: TRBD1; j_gene: TRBJ1-1; v_gene: TRBV7-6; abundance: NA; CDR3nt: TGTGCCAGCAGCTTGGGACAGGGGGCGGGTGCTTTCTTT; CDR3aa: CASSLGQGAGAFF
d_gene: TRBD1; j_gene: TRBJ2-7; v_gene: TRBV28; abundance: NA; CDR3nt: TGTGCCAGCAGGCCACCAACCGGGACAGGGACCTACGAGCAGTACTTC; CDR3aa: CASRPPTGTGTYEQYF
d_gene: TRBD2; j_gene: TRBJ2-2; v_gene: TRBV11-2; abundance: NA; CDR3nt: TGTGCCAGCAGCTTAGACGGGAGGGCCGCCGGGGAGCTGTTTTTT; CDR3aa: CASSLDGRAAGELFF
d_gene: NA; j_gene: TRBJ2-1; v_gene: TRBV18; abundance: NA; CDR3nt: TGTGCCAGCTCACCTAATGAGAGGTATGAGCAGTTCTTC; CDR3aa: CASSPNERYEQFF
d_gene: NA; j_gene: TRBJ2-1; v_gene: TRBV4-1; abundance: NA; CDR3nt: TGCGCCAGCAGCCAGAGTGGCCAAGGACTTACAGAGCAGTTCTTC; CDR3aa: CASSQSGQGLTEQFF
d_gene: NA; j_gene: TRBJ1-2; v_gene: TRBV27; abundance: NA; CDR3nt: TGTGCCAGCAGACTCTTAGCCGGGGGTGAAGGCTACACCTTC; CDR3aa: CASRLLAGGEGYTF
d_gene: NA; j_gene: TRBJ1-2; v_gene: TRBV18; abundance: NA; CDR3nt: TGTGCCAGCTCAGAAGCTCCCGTTTTGGTCTATGGCTACACCTTC; CDR3aa: CASSEAPVLVYGYTF
d_gene: TRBD1; j_gene: TRBJ2-7; v_gene: TRBV19; abundance: NA; CDR3nt: TGTGCCAGTAGTCCGGGACAGGGTCCCACCGAGCAGTACTTC; CDR3aa: CASSPGQGPTEQYF
d_gene: TRBD1; j_gene: TRBJ1-1; v_gene: TRBV12-5; abundance: NA; CDR3nt: TGTGCTAGTGGTCCGGGACAGTTGAACACTGAAGCTTTCTTT; CDR3aa: CASGPGQLNTEAFF
d_gene: NA; j_gene: TRBJ2-7; v_gene: TRBV29-1; abundance: NA; CDR3nt: TGCAGCGTTGATTGTCTGGGACAACCCACTAGAGAGCAGTACTTC; CDR3aa: CSVDCLGQPTREQYF
d_gene: NA; j_gene: TRBJ2-3; v_gene: TRBV5-4; abundance: once; CDR3nt: TGTGCCAGCAGCGGGGGGAGTTCCTTCACAGATACGCAGTATTTT; CDR3aa: CASSGGSSFTDTQYF
d_gene: NA; j_gene: TRBJ2-7; v_gene: TRBV27; abundance: NA; CDR3nt: TGTGCCAGCAGCCGATCAGGGTATGGCTACGAGCAGTACTTC; CDR3aa: CASSRSGYGYEQYF
d_gene: TRBD1; j_gene: TRBJ2-2; v_gene: TRBV19; abundance: once; CDR3nt: TGTGCCAGTAGTCCTATCCCGTTGACAGGGGCCTTCACCGGGGAGCTGTTTTTT; CDR3aa: CASSPIPLTGAFTGELFF
d_gene: TRBD1; j_gene: TRBJ2-1; v_gene: TRBV5-4; abundance: NA; CDR3nt: TGTGCCAGCAGCTTTCCGGGACAGGGCATCAATGAGCAGTTCTTC; CDR3aa: CASSFPGQGINEQFF
d_gene: TRBD2; j_gene: TRBJ2-4; v_gene: TRBV27; abundance: NA; CDR3nt: TGTGCCAGCAGTCCCTTCGACGGGAGGGACATTCAGTACTTC; CDR3aa: CASSPFDGRDIQYF
d_gene: TRBD2; j_gene: TRBJ2-7; v_gene: TRBV10-2; abundance: NA; CDR3nt: TGCGCCAGCAGTGAGTCATCTAGCGGGAGGTCCTACGAGCAGTACTTC; CDR3aa: CASSESSSGRSYEQYF
d_gene: NA; j_gene: TRBJ1-3; v_gene: TRBV4-1; abundance: few; CDR3nt: TGCGCCAGCAGCCATCGAGGGACATCTTCTGGAAACACCATATATTTT; CDR3aa: CASSHRGTSSGNTIYF
d_gene: TRBD2; j_gene: TRBJ2-3; v_gene: TRBV7-6; abundance: NA; CDR3nt: TGTGCCAGCAGCTTAGGAGTCGGGAGGGGGACAACAGATACGCAGTATTTT; CDR3aa: CASSLGVGRGTTDTQYF
d_gene: TRBD2; j_gene: TRBJ2-7; v_gene: TRBV10-3; abundance: NA; CDR3nt: TGTGCCATCAGCGTAGCGGGCTTATACGAGCAGTACTTC; CDR3aa: CAISVAGLYEQYF
d_gene: NA; j_gene: TRBJ2-1; v_gene: TRBV7-9; abundance: NA; CDR3nt: TGTGCCAGCAGCTTCCGCACCTCTGCGTACAATGAGCAGTTCTTC; CDR3aa: CASSFRTSAYNEQFF
d_gene: NA; j_gene: TRBJ2-2; v_gene: TRBV19; abundance: NA; CDR3nt: TGTGCCAGTAGTATAGGCAGTATGAACACCGGGGAGCTGTTTTTT; CDR3aa: CASSIGSMNTGELFF
d_gene: NA; j_gene: TRBJ2-5; v_gene: TRBV28; abundance: NA; CDR3nt: TGTGCCAGCAGTTTTGGGCAGGGCCTGCAGTACTTC; CDR3aa: CASSFGQGLQYF
d_gene: TRBD2; j_gene: TRBJ2-2; v_gene: TRBV13; abundance: NA; CDR3nt: TGTGCCAGCAGCGTGCTAGCGGGTCAACCGAACACCGGGGAGCTGTTTTTT; CDR3aa: CASSVLAGQPNTGELFF
d_gene: NA; j_gene: TRBJ2-7; v_gene: TRBV7-9; abundance: NA; CDR3nt: TGTTCCAGCAGCCGGAACCTCGGGGAGCAGTACTTC; CDR3aa: CSSSRNLGEQYF
d_gene: TRBD1; j_gene: TRBJ1-3; v_gene: TRBV6-1; abundance: NA; CDR3nt: TGTGCCAGCGGACAGGGGCACGGGGCTGGAAACACCATATATTTT; CDR3aa: CASGQGHGAGNTIYF
d_gene: NA; j_gene: TRBJ2-2; v_gene: TRBV10-2; abundance: NA; CDR3nt: TGCGCCAGCACCTTTACCGGGGAGCTGTTTTTT; CDR3aa: CASTFTGELFF
d_gene: TRBD1; j_gene: TRBJ2-7; v_gene: TRBV7-3; abundance: once; CDR3nt: TGTGCCAGCAGCCCCTCCCCCGGGACAGCCTACGAGCAGTACTTC; CDR3aa: CASSPSPGTAYEQYF
d_gene: NA; j_gene: TRBJ1-2; v_gene: TRBV5-4; abundance: NA; CDR3nt: TGTGCCAGCAGCTTAAACCAGGGGAACTATGGCTACACCTTC; CDR3aa: CASSLNQGNYGYTF
d_gene: TRBD2; j_gene: TRBJ2-1; v_gene: TRBV29-1; abundance: NA; CDR3nt: TGCAGCGTTGAACGAGCGGGGGGGTACAATGAGCAGTTCTTC; CDR3aa: CSVERAGGYNEQFF
d_gene: NA; j_gene: TRBJ2-1; v_gene: TRBV10-1; abundance: NA; CDR3nt: TGCGCCAGCAGTGAGTTATCCAGAAGCTCCTACAATGAGCAGTTCTTC; CDR3aa: CASSELSRSSYNEQFF
d_gene: NA; j_gene: TRBJ1-5; v_gene: TRBV6-1; abundance: NA; CDR3nt: TGTGCCAGCAGTTCAAATCAGCCCCAGCATTTT; CDR3aa: CASSSNQPQHF
d_gene: TRBD2; j_gene: TRBJ2-7; v_gene: TRBV6-6; abundance: NA; CDR3nt: TGTGCCAGCAGCCAACTAGCGGGAGTACAGTACTTC; CDR3aa: CASSQLAGVQYF
d_gene: NA; j_gene: TRBJ1-1; v_gene: TRBV19; abundance: few; CDR3nt: TGTGCCAGTAGTATACGGTACACTGAAGCTTTCTTT; CDR3aa: CASSIRYTEAFF